This TCR beta chain emerged from a study of early T cells in non-severe SARS-CoV-2 infection. Across the whole study: Chains were unpaired, as sequencing was done on bulk RNA from unsorted whole blood.

Separate cDNA molecules each had unique molecular identifiers attached to them. Using its own MiXCR run on the 5' RACE reads, TCRdb lists one record per CDR3 protein. The sample contains just over 70,000 distinct CDR3 sequences, approximately 13% of which appear only once. CDR3 length: 14 amino acids. In germline, CDR1 is DFQATT, CDR2 SNEGSKA (reference sequence). The germline V and J ends were trimmed by 3 bases and 0 bases, with 9 bases remaining between them. This clonotype occurred many times. Sample: whole blood. This rearrangement joins TRBV20-1 to TRBJ2-1; D gene uncertain. This TCR derives from an adult who was a healthcare worker with PCR-confirmed SARS-CoV-2 infection or an uninfected control (not recorded which). The CDR3 bases are TGCAGTGCTAGCTACGATCGCTCCTACAATGAGCAGTTCTTC. Translating it yields CSASYDRSYNEQFF.